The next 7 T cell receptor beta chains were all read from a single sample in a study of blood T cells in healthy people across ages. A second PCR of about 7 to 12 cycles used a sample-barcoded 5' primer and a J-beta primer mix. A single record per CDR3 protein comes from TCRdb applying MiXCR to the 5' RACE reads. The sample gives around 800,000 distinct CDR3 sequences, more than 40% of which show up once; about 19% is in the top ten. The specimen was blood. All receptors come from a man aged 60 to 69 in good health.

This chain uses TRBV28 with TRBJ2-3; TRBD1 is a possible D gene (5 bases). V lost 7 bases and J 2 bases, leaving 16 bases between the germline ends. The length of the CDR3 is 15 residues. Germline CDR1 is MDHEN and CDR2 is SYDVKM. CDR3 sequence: CASKASAGPTDTQYF. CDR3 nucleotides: TGTGCCAGCAAGGCTTCTGCAGGGCCCACAGATACGCAGTATTTT.

In DNA form, the CDR3 reads TGTGCCAGCAGCCAAGGCGTCAGCTCCTACGAGCAGTACTTC. It specifies CASSQGVSSYEQYF. The genes are TRBV3-1 and TRBJ2-5; D gene unclear. Gene TRBJ2-7 matches the end of the DNA better, so the J call may be wrong. There are 14 residues in the CDR3. CDR1 is LGHDT, CDR2 YNNKEL, per germline (reference sequence).

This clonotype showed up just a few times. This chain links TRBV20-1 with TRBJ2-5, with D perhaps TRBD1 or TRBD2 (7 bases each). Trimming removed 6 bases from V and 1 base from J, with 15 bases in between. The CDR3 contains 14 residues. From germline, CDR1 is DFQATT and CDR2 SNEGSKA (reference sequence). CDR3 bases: TGCAGTGCGCGGGGGACAGCCTCCCAAGAGACCCAGTACTTC. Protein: CSARGTASQETQYF.

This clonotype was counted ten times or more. Written as DNA, the CDR3 is TGCGCCAGCAGCTTGGTAGTGGGGAACAATGAGCAGTTCTTC. Its protein product is CASSLVVGNNEQFF. The chain links TRBV5-1 to TRBJ2-1, with D unclear. The germline V gene has CDR1 SGHRS and CDR2 YFSETQ. V shed 0 bases and J shed 5 bases, with 9 bases lying between them. CDR3 length: 14 residues.

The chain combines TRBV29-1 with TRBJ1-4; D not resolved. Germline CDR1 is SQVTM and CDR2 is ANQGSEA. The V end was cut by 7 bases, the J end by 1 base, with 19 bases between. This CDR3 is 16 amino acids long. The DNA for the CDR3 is TGCAGCGCTAAAGCCAAGGGAGTGAAAACTAATGAAAAACTGTTTTTT. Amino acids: CSAKAKGVKTNEKLFF.

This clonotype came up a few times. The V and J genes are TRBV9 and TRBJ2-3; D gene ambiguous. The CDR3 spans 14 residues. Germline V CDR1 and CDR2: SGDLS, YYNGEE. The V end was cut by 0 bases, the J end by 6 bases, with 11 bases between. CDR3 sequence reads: CASSVGTVQDTQYF. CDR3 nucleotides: TGTGCCAGCAGCGTAGGTACAGTTCAGGATACGCAGTATTTT. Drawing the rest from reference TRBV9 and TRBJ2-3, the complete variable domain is DSGVTQTPKHLITATGQRVTLRCSPRSGDLSVYWYQQSLDQGLQFLIQYYNGEERAKGNILERFSAQQFPDLHSELNLSSLELGDSALYFCASSVGTVQDTQYFGPGTRLTVL.

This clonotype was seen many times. The CDR3 DNA sequence: TGTGCCAGCAGGTCTACAGGGTACTATGGCTACACCTTC. This encodes CASRSTGYYGYTF. The chain uses TRBV28 and TRBJ1-2; tentative D call: TRBD1 (6 bases). The V gene lost 6 bases and the J gene lost 3 bases, with 11 bases spanning the gap. The CDR3 contains 13 residues. Germline-derived CDR1 and CDR2 are MDHEN and SYDVKM.